Reported below is one TCR beta chain. Libraries were prepared by immunoSEQ multiplex PCR; TCRdb keeps only in-frame clonotypes and omits some of them. Here the sample spans fewer than 50,000 clones, roughly 60% being singletons. With 0 bases removed from V and 1 base from J, the gap between germline ends came to 7 bases. CDR1 and CDR2 from the germline V gene are LGHNA and YNFKEQ. The CDR3 length is 15 residues. The data were taken from a study of radiotherapy plus CTLA-4 blockade in lung cancer. The chain carries TRBV4-2 and TRBJ1-5; unclear D gene. The sequencing used peripheral blood, collected from a patient treated with radiotherapy plus ipilimumab. The receptor comes from a human donor with non-small cell lung cancer who had a partial response to radiotherapy plus ipilimumab. CDR3 in DNA: TGTGCCAGCAGCCAAGATCTTAGCAGCAATCAGCCCCAGCATTTT. This encodes CASSQDLSSNQPQHF.